This T cell receptor (beta chain) was sequenced in a study of molecular identifiers for immune sequencing clone quantification. At least ten counts were recorded for this clonotype. Its antigen is not known. One entry per CDR3 protein results from TCRdb running MiXCR on the PCR reads. The sample has 90,000 to 120,000 distinct CDR3 sequences, under 40% seen once. With 5 bases removed from V and 3 bases from J, the gap between germline ends came to 8 bases. The CDR3 has 13 residues. Germline CDR1 is SEHNR and CDR2 is FQNEAQ (reference sequence). Findings and limits, study-wide: Beyond 20 RNA copies, clones held over 99% of effector molecules, compared with under 1% in naive cells.

V gene TRBV7-9 combines with J gene TRBJ2-1, with no clear D. Source material: naive CD8+ T cells from blood, with Jurkat cell RNA spiked in. Subset noted: FACS-sorted CD8+CD4-CCR7+CD45RA+ naive T cells. This clonotype originated in a human donor in good health. Some libraries in this study had Jurkat cell RNA spiked in. The DNA for the CDR3 is TGTGCCAGCAGCCATACTAACTACAATGAGCAGTTCTTC. Its translation: CASSHTNYNEQFF.